The rows below give T cell receptor beta chains drawn from one sample of a study of identical twins. TCRdb ran MiXCR on the 5' RACE reads and lists one entry per CDR3 protein. The sample holds about 520,000 distinct CDR3 sequences, around 20% seen once. These data were also filed under a second study, of T cells expressing NK-cell markers.

Sequenced sample: CD4+ T cells sorted from blood. These receptor sequences come from a young woman in good health. The CDR3 runs from the conserved cysteine through the conserved F or W. D genes are given only for firm matches. Rows give clone size only sometimes, using once, few, many, or a class for an expanded clone.

TGTGCCAGCAGCCCCCAACACCGAAGATACTCTGGGGCCAACGTCCTGACTTTC	CASSPQHRRYSGANVLTF	-	-	TRBJ2-6	TRBV3-1
TGCGCCAGCAGCTGGGACAGGGGCACTGAAGCTTTCTTT	CASSWDRGTEAFF	TRBD1	-	TRBJ1-1	TRBV5-1
TGTGCCAGCAGTACCGGGCCGAGACAGACCCAGTACTTC	CASSTGPRQTQYF	-	once	TRBJ2-5	TRBV2
TGTGCCAGCCGCCGGGGGCTAGCGGACACAGATACGCAGTATTTT	CASRRGLADTDTQYF	-	-	TRBJ2-3	TRBV19
TGCAGTGCTAGGGGGACGGCCAATGAGCAGTTCTTC	CSARGTANEQFF	-	few	TRBJ2-1	TRBV20-1
TGCGCCAGCGGATTAACTAGCGGGTTAAATGAGCAGTTCTTC	CASGLTSGLNEQFF	TRBD2	few	TRBJ2-1	TRBV5-1
TGCAGTGCTACCCACACCCCTAGCTACGAGCAGTACTTC	CSATHTPSYEQYF	-	-	TRBJ2-7	TRBV20-1
TGCAGTGCTAGAACCACCCTTACCAAGGGACAGGGTTTGATCTTC	CSARTTLTKGQGLIF	TRBD1	-	TRBJ2-1	TRBV20-1
TGCAGTGCTAGAGAACCGGGACATTATCGCGAGACCCAGTACTTC	CSAREPGHYRETQYF	-	-	TRBJ2-5	TRBV20-1
TGTGCCAGCAGCGTAGCGGCTAGCTCACGCGGTGAGCAGTTCTTC	CASSVAASSRGEQFF	-	few	TRBJ2-1	TRBV9
TGTGCCAGCAGTTCCCGGGACAGGGGTTTCGTGCGGTACTTC	CASSSRDRGFVRYF	TRBD1	-	TRBJ2-7	TRBV27
TGCAGTGCTAGAGATCCAGGGAATAGCAATCAGCCCCAGCATTTT	CSARDPGNSNQPQHF	-	few	TRBJ1-5	TRBV20-1
TGTGCCATCAGGAAGGGTACAGATACGCAGTATTTT	CAIRKGTDTQYF	-	few	TRBJ2-3	TRBV10-3
TGCAGTGCTAGGCTCCCCTCTCGACTAGCGGACAATGAGCAGTTCTTC	CSARLPSRLADNEQFF	TRBD2	few	TRBJ2-1	TRBV20-1
TGCGCCAGCAGCCCCACAGAGCAGTACTTC	CASSPTEQYF	-	-	TRBJ2-7	TRBV5-1
TGTGCCATCAGTGAGTCGCGAGGTCCGAACACCGGGGAGCTGTTTTTT	CAISESRGPNTGELFF	-	-	TRBJ2-2	TRBV10-3
TGTGCCATCAGTGCTGCGTTCTCGGGCCCGGTGGGGCAGTACTTC	CAISAAFSGPVGQYF	-	-	TRBJ2-7	TRBV10-3
TGTGCCAGCAGCTTAAGGCTTCACCGGGGCACTGAAGCTTTCTTT	CASSLRLHRGTEAFF	-	few	TRBJ1-1	TRBV5-6
TGTGCCAGCAGTTCCTTTGAAGGGCGGTACAATGAGCAGTTCTTC	CASSSFEGRYNEQFF	-	-	TRBJ2-1	TRBV7-2
TGCGCCAGGTCTCTTCCGGGGTCCGCAGATACGCAGTATTTT	CARSLPGSADTQYF	-	-	TRBJ2-3	TRBV5-1
TGCAGTGCTAGAGACCAGTCATACAATGAGCAGTTCTTC	CSARDQSYNEQFF	-	few	TRBJ2-1	TRBV20-1
TGTGCCAGCTCACGAAATCAGGGATTCAATTCACCCCTCCACTTT	CASSRNQGFNSPLHF	-	few	TRBJ1-6	TRBV18
TGTGCCAGCAGTTACTCGAGGACAGGGGGAACTTTCAATGAGCAGTTCTTC	CASSYSRTGGTFNEQFF	TRBD1	-	TRBJ2-1	TRBV6-5
TGCGCCAGCAAATCTCAGGGACAGGTCTCGAGCACTGAAGCTTTCTTT	CASKSQGQVSSTEAFF	TRBD1	many	TRBJ1-1	TRBV5-1
TGTGCCAGCAGACCGACTAGCGGGGGCTTCGATGAGCAGTTCTTC	CASRPTSGGFDEQFF	TRBD2	-	TRBJ2-1	TRBV6-2/TRBV6-3
TGTGCCAGCAGTTTTGGGCTAGCGGGAGATGAGCAGTACTTC	CASSFGLAGDEQYF	TRBD2	few	TRBJ2-7	TRBV12-3/TRBV12-4
TGTGCCAGCAGTGTTCTCCGGGTGGAGAACACTGAAGCTTTCTTT	CASSVLRVENTEAFF	-	few	TRBJ1-1	TRBV2
TGTGCCAGCAGTTCAAGGGGGTCGGAGACCCAGTACTTC	CASSSRGSETQYF	-	-	TRBJ2-5	TRBV12-3/TRBV12-4
TGTGCCAGCAGTCAACAGGGGACTAACTATGGCTACACCTTC	CASSQQGTNYGYTF	TRBD1	few	TRBJ1-2	TRBV7-8
TGTGCCAGCAGCAGAGCTGGCGGGCAGCCCCAGCATTTT	CASSRAGGQPQHF	-	-	TRBJ1-5	TRBV7-9
TGTGCCAGCAGCTTGAGGACTATCGGACAGTTCTTC	CASSLRTIGQFF	-	-	TRBJ2-1	TRBV5-8
TGCGCCAGCAGCTTGGGGTCTAGCGGGAGCAATGAGCAGTTCTTC	CASSLGSSGSNEQFF	TRBD2	-	TRBJ2-1	TRBV5-1
TGTGCCAGCAGTCGCGGAGGGAGGAGCTCCTACGAGCAGTACTTC	CASSRGGRSSYEQYF	-	-	TRBJ2-7	TRBV3-1
TGTGCCAGCAGCGCCCCGGGACAGCTTAAGCAGTACTTC	CASSAPGQLKQYF	TRBD1	-	TRBJ2-7	TRBV6-1
TGTGCCAGCAGTCCGGGGGGGACTAGCGGGAGGGCCTACGAGCAGTACTTC	CASSPGGTSGRAYEQYF	TRBD2	few	TRBJ2-7	TRBV12-3/TRBV12-4
TGCAGTGCTAGGGGGGACTTGGGGAGAGAGACCCAGTACTTC	CSARGDLGRETQYF	-	few	TRBJ2-5	TRBV20-1
TGTGCCAGCAGCTCCGGCCCTGTACTGGGCACCGGGGAGCTGTTTTTT	CASSSGPVLGTGELFF	-	-	TRBJ2-2	TRBV7-9
TGTGCCAGCAGAGCGGGACTAGCGAGGAATGAGCAGTTCTTC	CASRAGLARNEQFF	TRBD2	few	TRBJ2-1	TRBV9
TGCGCCAGCAGCCCCCGAGGGGAGCGGTGGCATGAGCAGTTCTTC	CASSPRGERWHEQFF	-	few	TRBJ2-1	TRBV5-1
TGTGCCATCAGTGACGCCGAGACCCAGTACTTC	CAISDAETQYF	-	many	TRBJ2-5	TRBV10-3